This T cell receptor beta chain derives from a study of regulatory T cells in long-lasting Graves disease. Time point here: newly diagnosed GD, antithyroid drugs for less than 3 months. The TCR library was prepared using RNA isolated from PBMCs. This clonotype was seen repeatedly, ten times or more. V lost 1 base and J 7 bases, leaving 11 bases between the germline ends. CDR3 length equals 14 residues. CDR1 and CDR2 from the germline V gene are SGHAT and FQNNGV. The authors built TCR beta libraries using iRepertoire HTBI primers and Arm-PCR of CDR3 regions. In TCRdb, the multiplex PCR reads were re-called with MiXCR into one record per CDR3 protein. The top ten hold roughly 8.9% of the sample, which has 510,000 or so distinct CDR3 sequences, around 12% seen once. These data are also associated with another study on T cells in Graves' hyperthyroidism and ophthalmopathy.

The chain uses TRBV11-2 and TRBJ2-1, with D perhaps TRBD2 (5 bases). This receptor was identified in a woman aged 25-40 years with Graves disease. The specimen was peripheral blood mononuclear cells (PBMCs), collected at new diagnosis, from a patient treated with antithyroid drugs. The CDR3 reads CASSLGITGNEQFF. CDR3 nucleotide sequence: TGTGCCAGCAGCTTAGGGATAACGGGGAATGAGCAGTTCTTC.